These T cell receptor beta chains were read from a single sample in a study of blood T cell repertoires in COVID-19. TCRdb's table, derived via immunoSEQ multiplex PCR, lists solely in-frame clones and lacks some. Altogether 70,000 to 100,000 clones are present, approximately 80% being singletons, with the ten largest covering roughly 15%. The sequenced sample was peripheral blood. The receptors shown here come from a woman of 80 years or more with acute or convalescent COVID-19. Each CDR3 is given with its conserved first and last residue. Fields, in order: J gene, V gene, D gene, clone size, CDR3 DNA, CDR3 protein. D genes are given only for firm matches. Clone sizes are given selectively: once, few, many, or a class where the clone is expanded.

J gene: TRBJ2-1
V gene: TRBV10-3
D gene: -
clone size: -
CDR3 DNA: TGTGCCATCAGTGTAAGTAGTAGCAATGAGCAGTTCTTC
CDR3 protein: CAISVSSSNEQFF

J gene: TRBJ1-5
V gene: TRBV24-1
D gene: TRBD1
clone size: -
CDR3 DNA: TGTGCCACCAGGGGGACAGCTGATAATCAGCCCCAGCATTTT
CDR3 protein: CATRGTADNQPQHF

J gene: TRBJ2-5
V gene: TRBV10-3
D gene: -
clone size: -
CDR3 DNA: TGTGCCATCAGTGAGTCTGGCGGGCGCCAAGAGACCCAGTACTTC
CDR3 protein: CAISESGGRQETQYF

J gene: TRBJ2-5
V gene: TRBV10-3
D gene: TRBD1
clone size: -
CDR3 DNA: TGTGCCACCTTAGACAGGGGGCTTAAAGAGACCCAGTACTTC
CDR3 protein: CATLDRGLKETQYF

J gene: TRBJ1-5
V gene: TRBV29-1
D gene: -
clone size: -
CDR3 DNA: TGCAGCGCCCTCAGGGGTGGCGGGCCCCAGCATTTT
CDR3 protein: CSALRGGGPQHF

J gene: TRBJ1-2
V gene: TRBV28
D gene: -
clone size: -
CDR3 DNA: TGTGCCAGCAGTACTCCCCGGGGGGCCTATGGCTACACCTTC
CDR3 protein: CASSTPRGAYGYTF

J gene: TRBJ1-1
V gene: TRBV9
D gene: -
clone size: -
CDR3 DNA: TGTGCCAGCAGCGCTGGAAGGGGGTCAGAAGCTTTCTTT
CDR3 protein: CASSAGRGSEAFF

J gene: TRBJ2-4
V gene: TRBV7-8
D gene: TRBD1
clone size: few
CDR3 DNA: TGTGCCAGCAGCTTAGTGGGGACAGGGCTAGCCAAAAACATTCAGTACTTC
CDR3 protein: CASSLVGTGLAKNIQYF

J gene: TRBJ1-2
V gene: TRBV6-2/TRBV6-3
D gene: -
clone size: -
CDR3 DNA: TGTGCCAGCAGTTACTTTCCCCTTCGGGACACCTTTACCTATGGCTACACCTTC
CDR3 protein: CASSYFPLRDTFTYGYTF

J gene: TRBJ1-1
V gene: TRBV7-6
D gene: TRBD1
clone size: few
CDR3 DNA: TGTGCCAGCAGCGTAGGGCGACAGGGTTATAACACTGAAGCTTTCTTT
CDR3 protein: CASSVGRQGYNTEAFF

J gene: TRBJ1-2
V gene: TRBV9
D gene: -
clone size: -
CDR3 DNA: TGTGCCAGCAGCGGGGGACTGACGCGGGGCTACACCTTC
CDR3 protein: CASSGGLTRGYTF

J gene: TRBJ1-3
V gene: TRBV10-2
D gene: -
clone size: few
CDR3 DNA: TGCGCCAGCAGTGAGTCGGGCCGGGACTCTGGAAACACCATATATTTT
CDR3 protein: CASSESGRDSGNTIYF

J gene: TRBJ2-1
V gene: TRBV11-3
D gene: TRBD2
clone size: -
CDR3 DNA: TGTGCCAGCAGTTATAGCGGGGGGTCGAGCTCCTACAATGAGCAGTTCTTC
CDR3 protein: CASSYSGGSSSYNEQFF

J gene: TRBJ2-3
V gene: TRBV25-1
D gene: -
clone size: -
CDR3 DNA: TGTGCCAGCACGGACAGAGGCACAGATACGCAGTATTTT
CDR3 protein: CASTDRGTDTQYF

J gene: TRBJ1-2
V gene: TRBV3-1/TRBV3-2
D gene: -
clone size: -
CDR3 DNA: TGTGCCAGCAGCCGTGTTAGCGCTAACTATGGCTACACCTTC
CDR3 protein: CASSRVSANYGYTF